The 27 T cell receptor beta chains in this list originate from one sample, sequenced in a study of blood T cell repertoires in COVID-19. The data were produced by immunoSEQ multiplex PCR, yet TCRdb's version contains in-frame clones alone and is incomplete. The table shows some 110,000 clones, with approximately 88% occurring only once. The sequencing sample was made of peripheral blood. The receptors shown here come from a human donor in a cohort sampled during active COVID-19.

The chain combines TRBV20-1 with TRBJ1-5; D remains ambiguous. The CDR3 has 12 residues. V was trimmed by 3 bases and J by 4 bases, leaving 7 bases between them. CDR1 and CDR2 from the germline V gene are DFQATT and SNEGSKA (reference sequence). The CDR3 region is CSASFRNQPQHF. Written as DNA, the CDR3 is TGCAGTGCTAGTTTCAGAAATCAGCCCCAGCATTTT.

The chain employs TRBV20-1 and TRBJ2-7; possible D gene TRBD2, 6 bases. Germline V gene data show CDR1 as DFQATT and CDR2 as SNEGSKA (reference sequence). The CDR3 extends over 14 amino acids. With 3 bases removed from V and 1 base from J, the gap between germline ends came to 13 bases. The CDR3 nucleotides read TGCAGTGCTAGTTGGGGGGAGGAATCCTACGAGCAGTACTTC. It translates to CSASWGEESYEQYF.

The rearrangement joins TRBV11-2 to TRBJ1-3; no clear D gene. V lost 4 bases, J lost 3 bases, and 13 bases lay in between. Germline loops: CDR1 SGHAT, CDR2 FQNNGV. The CDR3 is 15 residues long. CDR3 in amino acids: CASSYTKSSGNTIYF. The CDR3 DNA is TGTGCCAGCAGCTATACAAAATCTAGTGGAAACACCATATATTTT.

The genes are TRBV18 and TRBJ1-6; TRBD1 aligns across 10 bases. The CDR3 consists of 18 residues. Trimming removed 2 bases from V and 0 bases from J; junction bases left unmatched: 4. Per germline, CDR1 KGHSH and CDR2 LQKENI. The CDR3 reads CASSPYRDRGSYNSPLHF. CDR3 sequence (DNA): TGTGCCAGCTCACCATACCGGGACAGGGGCTCCTATAATTCACCCCTCCACTTT.

This chain uses TRBV2 with TRBJ2-7; TRBD1 aligns across 9 bases. CDR1 is SNHLY and CDR2 is FYNNEI in the germline V gene. This CDR3 has 14 residues. J gave up 2 bases and V 8 bases, and 7 bases lay outside the gene matches. In nucleotides, the CDR3 is TGTGCCAGCCACGGACAGGGGTACCCCTACGAGCAGTACTTC. Translation gives CASHGQGYPYEQYF.

The chain uses TRBV5-1 and TRBJ1-1; no firm D call. The V end lost 3 bases, the J end lost 4 bases, and 19 bases lay between the germline ends. The CDR3 sequence is 16 residues long. The germline CDR1 and CDR2 sequences are SGHRS and YFSETQ. CDR3 nucleotide sequence: TGCGCCAGCAGCTCGATAACCACGGGGAGTGCCACTGAAGCTTTCTTT. Translating gives CASSSITTGSATEAFF. Combining the CDR3 with reference TRBV5-1 and TRBJ1-1 gives the whole variable domain KAGVTQTPRYLIKTRGQQVTLSCSPISGHRSVSWYQQTPGQGLQFLFEYFSETQRNKGNFPGRFSGRQFSNSRSEMNVSTLELGDSALYLCASSSITTGSATEAFFGQGTRLTVV.

The chain uses TRBV15 and TRBJ1-5; D is perhaps TRBD1 (6 bases). Germline lookup yields CDR1 LNHNV and CDR2 YYDKDF (reference sequence). The V end lost 3 bases, the J end lost 6 bases, and 18 bases lay between the germline ends. The CDR3 runs 16 residues. CDR3 nucleotides: TGTGCCACCAGCAGTCCCACCGCAGGGGTGGGTCAGCCCCAGCATTTT. Its translation: CATSSPTAGVGQPQHF.

This clone occurred once. This sequence joins TRBV4-1 and TRBJ1-2; D is unclear. The germline V and J ends were trimmed by 1 base and 4 bases, with 10 bases remaining between them. CDR1 is MGHRA and CDR2 is YSYEKL in the germline V gene. CDR3 length equals 14 residues. In DNA, the CDR3 is TGCGCCAGCAGCCAAGTAATCTACAGCTATGGCTACACCTTC. This encodes CASSQVIYSYGYTF.

This clone came up a few times. The V call is TRBV29-1, the J call TRBJ2-3; 8 nucleotides agree with TRBD2. CDR1 SQVTM and CDR2 ANQGSEA come from the germline V gene. The junction had 6 bases not matched to a gene; V was cut back by 7 bases and J by 6 bases. CDR3 length: 12 amino acids. The chain's CDR3 is CSALTSADTQYF. CDR3 coding DNA: TGCAGCGCCCTGACTAGCGCTGATACGCAGTATTTT.

This clone appeared once. The CDR3 loop reads CASSVTPQGNINEQFF. The CDR3 nucleotides are TGTGCCAGCAGCGTAACCCCGCAGGGGAACATCAATGAGCAGTTCTTC. This chain links TRBV9 with TRBJ2-1; a possible D gene is TRBD1 (6 bases). Germline CDR1 and CDR2: SGDLS and YYNGEE. V was cut by 1 base and J by 6 bases, with 17 bases left in between. The CDR3 has 16 amino acids. Using reference TRBV9 and TRBJ2-1 for the parts outside the CDR3, the full variable domain is DSGVTQTPKHLITATGQRVTLRCSPRSGDLSVYWYQQSLDQGLQFLIQYYNGEERAKGNILERFSAQQFPDLHSELNLSSLELGDSALYFCASSVTPQGNINEQFFGPGTRLTVL.

DNA for the CDR3: TGTGCCAGCAGCTTGGGAGCGGGGAGTTCCTCCTACAATGAGCAGTTCTTC. Encoded protein: CASSLGAGSSSYNEQFF. The V gene is TRBV5-4, the J gene TRBJ2-1; 7 nucleotides line up with TRBD2. This CDR3 has 17 residues. The trim removed 0 bases at V and 0 bases at J, leaving 6 bases unmatched. Germline V CDR1 and CDR2: SGHNT, YYREEE (reference sequence).

This rearrangement joins TRBV5-1 to TRBJ2-7; TRBD1 matches 8 bases. CDR1 SGHRS and CDR2 YFSETQ come from the germline V gene. V gave up 5 bases and J gave up 4 bases; unmatched junction bases: 5. The CDR3 extends over 13 amino acids. CDR3 loop: CASSSTGGYEQYF. Written as DNA, the CDR3 is TGCGCCAGCAGTAGCACAGGGGGATACGAGCAGTACTTC.

Of note for this clone: This sample also contains other DNA sequences that code for the same CDR3. The genes are TRBV28 and TRBJ1-1; perhaps TRBD1 as D (5 bases). CDR3 length: 14 residues. V gave up 5 bases and J gave up 4 bases, with 14 bases separating them. Germline CDR1 reads MDHEN; CDR2 reads SYDVKM. CDR3 DNA: TGTGCCAGCAGTCCCCCAGGGAAGGCCACTGAAGCTTTCTTT. This gives the protein CASSPPGKATEAFF.

The genes are TRBV20-1 and TRBJ2-2; D is unclear. Trimming took 3 bases from V and 1 from J, leaving 15 bases between them. The CDR3 contains 16 residues. From germline, CDR1 is DFQATT and CDR2 SNEGSKA (reference sequence). CDR3 amino acids: CSASPRGPKNTGELFF. DNA for the CDR3: TGCAGTGCTAGTCCGCGTGGGCCCAAGAACACCGGGGAGCTGTTTTTT.

This chain connects TRBV7-2 to TRBJ2-7, with 16 bases that match TRBD2. The V segment lost 4 bases and the J segment 11 bases; nucleotides outside the gene matches: 11. CDR3 length equals 16 residues. CDR1 SGHTA and CDR2 FQGNSA come from the germline V gene. CDR3 residues: CASSSPGTSGRASEYF. CDR3 nucleotides: TGTGCCAGCAGCTCTCCTGGGACTAGCGGGAGGGCCTCGGAGTACTTC.

The CDR3 reads CASREGTGERKLFF. CDR3 coding DNA: TGTGCCAGCAGAGAGGGGACAGGGGAGCGAAAACTGTTTTTT. This chain links TRBV2 with TRBJ1-4, with 10 bases fitting TRBD1. Trimming at V came to 6 bases and at J to 10 bases, leaving 8 bases not matched to a gene. Germline CDR1 is SNHLY and CDR2 is FYNNEI. There are 14 residues in the CDR3.

This chain connects TRBV6-6 to TRBJ2-7, with 12 bases fitting TRBD2. The CDR3 runs 16 residues. The junction had 9 bases not matched to a gene; V was cut back by 5 bases and J by 4 bases. Germline V gene data show CDR1 as MNHNY and CDR2 as SVGAGI (reference sequence). CDR3 in amino acids: CASSGLAGTAGYEQYF. The CDR3 bases are TGTGCCAGCAGTGGACTAGCGGGAACAGCCGGTTACGAGCAGTACTTC.

The chain employs TRBV7-8 and TRBJ2-5; 7 bases agree with TRBD1. J gave up 1 base and V 8 bases, and 7 bases lay outside the gene matches. CDR3 size: 14 residues. Germline-derived CDR1 and CDR2 are SGHVS and FQNEAQ. DNA for the CDR3: TGTGCCAGCGGACACAGGGGACCCCAAGAGACCCAGTACTTC. It encodes CASGHRGPQETQYF.

The sample holds one count of this clone. This sequence joins TRBV24-1 and TRBJ2-7; 9 nucleotides match TRBD1. The V gene end was trimmed by 3 bases and the J gene end by 4 bases; junction bases not matched to a gene: 9. The CDR3 is 16 amino acids. CDR1 and CDR2 from the germline V gene are KGHDR and SFDVKD. Written as DNA, the CDR3 is TGTGCCACCAGTGATCCCAGGGGGGACAGGGAATACGAGCAGTACTTC. Its translation is CATSDPRGDREYEQYF.

The sample holds one count of this clone. The CDR3 protein is CASSSPPGTSRYEQYF. CDR3 DNA sequence: TGCGCCAGCAGCTCACCCCCCGGGACTAGTAGATACGAGCAGTACTTC. The chain joins TRBV5-1 to TRBJ2-7, with 8 bases identical to TRBD2. The CDR3 sequence is 16 residues long. V trimming: 3 bases; J trimming: 4 bases; junction bases outside the gene matches: 12. Germline-derived CDR1 and CDR2 are SGHRS and YFSETQ.

The chain combines TRBV20-1 with TRBJ1-2; possibly TRBD1 for D (5 bases). The CDR3 is made up of 11 amino acids. Germline loops: CDR1 DFQATT, CDR2 SNEGSKA (reference sequence). CDR3 sequence reads: CRGGRPGGYTF. Written as DNA, the CDR3 is TGCAGGGGGGGTAGGCCTGGGGGCTACACCTTC.

This clone was counted between two and nine times. The chain employs TRBV11-3 and TRBJ2-7, with 9 bases fitting TRBD1. CDR1 and CDR2 from the germline V gene are SGHNT and YENEEA. The V segment lost 4 bases and the J segment 0 bases; nucleotides outside the gene matches: 4. This CDR3 region has 15 residues. CDR3 loop: CASSSGQGDSYEQYF. The CDR3 DNA reads as TGTGCCAGCAGCTCGGGACAGGGTGACTCCTACGAGCAGTACTTC.

This chain uses TRBV4-1 with TRBJ1-4; D gene uncertain. Looked up from germline, CDR1 is MGHRA and CDR2 is YSYEKL. The CDR3 covers 13 residues. Trimming removed 4 bases at V and 6 bases at J, with 9 bases between. In nucleotides, the CDR3 is TGCGCCAGCAGCCCATACACCCATGAAAAACTGTTTTTT. Translating it yields CASSPYTHEKLFF.

The CDR3 nucleotides are TGTGCCAGCAGCCAAGTCTCGACTAGCGGACAAGAGACCCAGTACTTC. Residues: CASSQVSTSGQETQYF. This chain links TRBV3-1 (or the pseudogene TRBV3-2) with TRBJ2-5, with TRBD2 identical over 9 bases. The CDR3 runs to 16 residues. Germline lookup yields CDR1 LGHDT and CDR2 YNNKEL (reference sequence). J gave up 2 bases and V 1 base, and 5 bases lay outside the gene matches.

The CDR3 spells CASSTTSETGVEGYTF. CDR3 DNA: TGTGCCAGTAGTACCACCTCTGAGACAGGGGTAGAGGGCTACACCTTC. V usage is TRBV19 and J usage is TRBJ1-2; 8 bases are a match to TRBD1. The V gene's germline CDR1 is LNHDA and CDR2 SQIVND (reference sequence). The CDR3 loop spans 16 amino acids. J was trimmed by 8 bases and V by 4 bases; bases with no gene match: 15.

The chain combines TRBV7-9 with TRBJ2-7, with 7 bases lining up with TRBD2. Per germline, CDR1 SEHNR and CDR2 FQNEAQ (reference sequence). This CDR3 is built from 14 residues. J was trimmed by 2 bases and V by 4 bases; bases with no gene match: 5. CDR3 amino acids: CASSSLAVPYEQYF. CDR3 DNA sequence: TGTGCCAGCAGCTCCCTAGCGGTACCCTACGAGCAGTACTTC.

In its sample, this clone was seen once. The gene calls are TRBV10-1 and TRBJ2-1; 11 bases match TRBD1. V lost 2 bases, J lost 6 bases, and 3 bases stayed unmatched. There are 15 residues in the CDR3. The germline V gene has CDR1 WNHNN and CDR2 SYGVQD (reference sequence). CDR3 DNA sequence: TGCGCCAGCAGTGAGGGCGGGACAGGGGGCAATGAGCAGTTCTTC. This gives the protein CASSEGGTGGNEQFF.